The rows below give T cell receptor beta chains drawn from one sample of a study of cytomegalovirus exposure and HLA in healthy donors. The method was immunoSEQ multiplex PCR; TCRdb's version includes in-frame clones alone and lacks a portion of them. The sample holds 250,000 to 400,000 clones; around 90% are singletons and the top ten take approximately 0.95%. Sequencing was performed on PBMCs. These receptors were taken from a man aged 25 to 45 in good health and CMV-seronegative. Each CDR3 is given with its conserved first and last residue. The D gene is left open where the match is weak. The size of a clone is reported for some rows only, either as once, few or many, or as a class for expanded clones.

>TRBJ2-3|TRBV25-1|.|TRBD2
CASSELVGLGVRTDTQYF
TGTGCCAGCAGTGAATTAGTTGGACTAGGGGTCCGCACAGATACGCAGTATTTT
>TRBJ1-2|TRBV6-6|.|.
CASSYGGSMNGYTF
TGTGCCAGCAGTTATGGGGGGTCTATGAATGGCTACACCTTC
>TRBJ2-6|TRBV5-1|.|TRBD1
CASSLGDSSGANVLTF
TGCGCCAGCAGCTTGGGGGACAGTTCAGGGGCCAACGTCCTGACTTTC
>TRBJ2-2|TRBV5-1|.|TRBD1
CASSLGQGARTGELFF
TGCGCCAGCAGCTTGGGGCAGGGGGCAAGAACCGGGGAGCTGTTTTTT
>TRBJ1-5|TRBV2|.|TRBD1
CASSEALHGTGGDQPQHF
TGTGCCAGCAGTGAAGCGCTTCATGGGACAGGGGGAGATCAGCCCCAGCATTTT
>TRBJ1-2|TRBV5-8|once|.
CASSPTPNYGYTF
TGTGCCAGCAGCCCTACGCCCAACTATGGCTACACCTTC
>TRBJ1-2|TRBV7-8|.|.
CASSLGLPQELRGYTF
TGTGCCAGCAGCTTAGGCCTTCCACAGGAACTTCGGGGCTACACCTTC
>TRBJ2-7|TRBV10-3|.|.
CAISEKEGADSYEQYF
TGTGCCATCAGTGAGAAGGAGGGGGCGGACTCCTACGAGCAGTACTTC
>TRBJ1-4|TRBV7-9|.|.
CASSQGTAIREKLFF
TGTGCCAGCAGCCAGGGGACGGCTATCCGGGAAAAACTGTTTTTT
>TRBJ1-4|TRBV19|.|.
CASSMRGGGEKLFF
TGTGCCAGTAGTATGCGGGGAGGGGGTGAAAAACTGTTTTTT
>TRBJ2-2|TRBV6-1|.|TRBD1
CASSRKGADTGELFF
TGTGCCAGCAGTAGGAAGGGGGCCGACACCGGGGAGCTGTTTTTT
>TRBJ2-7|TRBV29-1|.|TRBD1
CSVATGANEQYF
TGCAGCGTTGCGACAGGGGCCAACGAGCAGTACTTC
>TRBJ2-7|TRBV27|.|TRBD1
CASRTVGTGGLYEQYF
TGTGCCAGCAGGACCGTCGGGACAGGGGGCCTGTACGAGCAGTACTTC
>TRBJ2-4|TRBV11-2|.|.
CASSLVRAGTKNIQYF
TGTGCCAGCAGCTTAGTGCGCGCGGGAACCAAAAACATTCAGTACTTC
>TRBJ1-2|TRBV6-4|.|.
CASSPDSHYGYTF
TGTGCCAGCAGCCCGGACAGCCACTATGGCTACACCTTC
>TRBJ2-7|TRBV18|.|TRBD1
CASSPPGTGSYEQYF
TGTGCCAGCTCACCCCCCGGGACAGGGAGCTACGAGCAGTACTTC
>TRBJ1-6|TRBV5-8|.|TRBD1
CASSLEGGVNSPLHF
TGTGCCAGCAGCTTGGAAGGGGGCGTTAATTCACCCCTCCACTTT
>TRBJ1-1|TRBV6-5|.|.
CASSYSNRVNTEAFF
TGTGCCAGCAGTTACTCGAACAGAGTGAACACTGAAGCTTTCTTT
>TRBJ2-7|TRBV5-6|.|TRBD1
CASSLRDRVNEQYF
TGTGCCAGCAGCTTGCGGGACAGGGTGAACGAGCAGTACTTC